Listed here are 32 T cell receptor beta chains from one sample, sequenced in a study of T-cell memory formation after mild COVID-19. TCRdb reprocessed the 5' RACE reads with MiXCR, giving one entry per CDR3 protein. The sample holds roughly 110,000 distinct CDR3 sequences; around an eighth are singletons and the top ten take approximately 30%. Sequencing was done on a sample of PBMCs or a T cell subset sorted from them (not recorded which). These receptors were obtained from an adult woman who had mild COVID-19 (a few samples of this study predate the infection). Cell type and time point are not known.

This clonotype was seen a handful of times. The chain is built from TRBV24-1 and TRBJ2-2; TRBD2 aligns across 8 bases. After removal of 9 bases from V and 1 base from J, the junction contained 3 bases not matched to a gene. The CDR3 totals 14 residues. Germline loops: CDR1 KGHDR, CDR2 SFDVKD. The CDR3 bases are TGTGCCACCTCGAGCGGGGGGAACACCGGGGAGCTGTTTTTT. Its protein is CATSSGGNTGELFF.

This clonotype has more than one count but fewer than ten. This chain links TRBV7-6 with TRBJ2-1; 9 positions match TRBD2. The CDR3 runs to 17 residues. The V gene end was trimmed by 6 bases and the J gene end by 0 bases; junction bases not matched to a gene: 9. Germline V gene data show CDR1 as SGHVS and CDR2 as FNYEAQ. DNA for the CDR3: TGTGCCAGCAGTCTCTTAGGAGCGGGGGGCTCCTACAATGAGCAGTTCTTC. The encoded protein is CASSLLGAGGSYNEQFF.

The sample holds a few counts of this clonotype. The chain recombines TRBV12-3 or TRBV12-4 with TRBJ2-3, with 10 bases lining up with TRBD2. Germline trimming cut 2 bases from V and 2 bases from J; bases unmatched to any gene: 4. The length of the CDR3 is 16 residues. The CDR3 bases are TGTGCCAGCAGTTTAAGTAGCGGGGGGCTCACAGATACGCAGTATTTT. Translating it yields CASSLSSGGLTDTQYF.

The sample holds a few counts of this clonotype. V is TRBV4-1 and J is TRBJ2-7, with D possibly being TRBD1 or TRBD2 (5 bases each). CDR1 is MGHRA and CDR2 is YSYEKL in the germline V gene. CDR3 length equals 14 residues. Between the trimmed V and J ends, which lost 4 bases and 2 bases, there was a span of 12 bases. The CDR3 region has the DNA TGCGCCAGCAGCCTAGGGACGGATACCTACGAGCAGTACTTC. Encoded protein: CASSLGTDTYEQYF.

This rearrangement joins TRBV3-1 to TRBJ2-1; D possibly uses TRBD1 or TRBD2 (5 bases each). CDR3 length: 14 amino acids. CDR1 and CDR2 from the germline V gene are LGHDT and YNNKEL (reference sequence). The V end lost 0 bases, the J end lost 5 bases, and 8 bases lay between the germline ends. The CDR3 DNA follows: TGTGCCAGCAGCCAAGATTGGGACGACAATGAGCAGTTCTTC. This codes for CASSQDWDDNEQFF.

The chain couples TRBV4-1 to TRBJ2-2, with no clear D. The V and J ends lost 1 base and 6 bases respectively, with 12 bases between them. CDR1 MGHRA and CDR2 YSYEKL come from the germline V gene. The CDR3 is 15 residues long. The CDR3 nucleotides are TGCGCCAGCAGCCAAGTTGGGATGCCACCCGGGGAGCTGTTTTTT. Protein: CASSQVGMPPGELFF.

In this sample, this clonotype turned up many times. The chain joins TRBV3-1 to TRBJ2-5, with TRBD2 as a possible D gene (5 bases). V lost 4 bases, J lost 5 bases, and 14 bases lay in between. CDR3 length: 14 residues. CDR1 is LGHDT and CDR2 is YNNKEL in the germline V gene (reference sequence). In DNA, the CDR3 is TGTGCCAGCAGCCCCCCCCGGCGCGGGGAGACCCAGTACTTC. This sequence encodes CASSPPRRGETQYF.

This clonotype was seen a few times. The chain carries TRBV2 and TRBJ2-1, with D perhaps TRBD2 (5 bases). The V end lost 5 bases, the J end lost 0 bases, and 8 bases lay between the germline ends. The germline V gene encodes CDR1 SNHLY and CDR2 FYNNEI. This CDR3 comprises 14 residues. The CDR3 protein is CASSKDFSYNEQFF. CDR3 nucleotides: TGTGCCAGCAGTAAGGACTTCTCCTACAATGAGCAGTTCTTC.

This clonotype was picked up a small number of times. This rearrangement joins TRBV13 to TRBJ2-7; no firm D call. The V gene lost 0 bases and the J gene lost 3 bases, with 9 bases spanning the gap. Germline V gene sequence: CDR1 PRHDT, CDR2 FYEKMQ (reference sequence). The CDR3 covers 14 residues. CDR3 loop: CASSLGVAIYEQYF. The CDR3 nucleotides read TGTGCCAGCAGCTTAGGGGTTGCAATCTACGAGCAGTACTTC.

This clonotype was observed a handful of times. V is TRBV6-5 and J is TRBJ2-7; weak D call: TRBD1 (6 bases). The germline gives CDR1 MNHEY, CDR2 SVGAGI. V was cut by 0 bases and J by 2 bases, with 14 bases left in between. The CDR3 is 16 amino acids. CDR3 sequence (DNA): TGTGCCAGCAGTTACTCCCCACAGGGCAATACCTACGAGCAGTACTTC. Protein sequence: CASSYSPQGNTYEQYF.

In this sample, this clonotype turned up a few times. The genes are TRBV19 and TRBJ2-7; D tentatively fits TRBD1 or TRBD2 (5 bases each). This CDR3 is 13 amino acids long. V lost 3 bases and J lost 6, with 12 bases in between. In germline, CDR1 is LNHDA, CDR2 SQIVND (reference sequence). This CDR3 reads CASSIRDALEQYF. CDR3 bases: TGTGCCAGTAGTATCCGGGACGCGCTCGAGCAGTACTTC. The whole variable domain, remainder taken from reference TRBV19 and TRBJ2-7, is DGGITQSPKYLFRKEGQNVTLSCEQNLNHDAMYWYRQDPGQGLRLIYYSQIVNDFQKGDIAEGYSVSREKKESFPLTVTSAQKNPTAFYLCASSIRDALEQYFGPGTRLTVT.

The CDR3 nucleotides are TGTGCCAGCAGCTTGGGGGGGCTACCCCCCTACGAGCAGTACTTC. Residues: CASSLGGLPPYEQYF. The rearrangement joins TRBV5-6 to TRBJ2-7, with D possibly matching TRBD1 (6 bases). Looked up from germline, CDR1 is SGHDT and CDR2 is YYEEEE. There are 15 residues in the CDR3. V was clipped by 0 bases and J by 2 bases, with 12 bases between them. Looking up the rest from reference TRBV5-6 and TRBJ2-7 gives the full variable domain: DAGVTQSPTHLIKTRGQQVTLRCSPKSGHDTVSWYQQALGQGPQFIFQYYEEEERQRGNFPDRFSGHQFPNYSSELNVNALLLGDSALYLCASSLGGLPPYEQYFGPGTRLTVT.

This clonotype was observed a few times. The genes are TRBV4-1 and TRBJ2-6; D remains unclear. Trimming took off 6 bases at V and 0 bases at J, with 9 bases between the two ends. The CDR3 sequence is 15 residues long. Looked up from germline, CDR1 is MGHRA and CDR2 is YSYEKL. CDR3 bases: TGCGCCAGCAGACTAAGGGACTCTGGGGCCAACGTCCTGACTTTC. Protein: CASRLRDSGANVLTF.

The V gene is TRBV5-1, the J gene TRBJ2-1; D call uncertain. This CDR3 contains 13 residues. Per germline, CDR1 SGHRS and CDR2 YFSETQ. The V end was cut by 1 base, the J end by 9 bases, with 11 bases between. The CDR3 is CASSLKPLSEQFF. Here the CDR3 DNA reads TGCGCCAGCAGCTTGAAACCCCTCAGTGAGCAGTTCTTC.

This clonotype occurred a few times. The chain carries TRBV6-1 and TRBJ1-1, with 8 bases fitting TRBD1. The CDR3 covers 14 residues. The junction had 2 bases not matched to a gene; V was cut back by 3 bases and J by 2 bases. The germline gives CDR1 MNHNS, CDR2 SASEGT. Here the CDR3 reads CASSDQGANTEAFF. CDR3 sequence (DNA): TGTGCCAGCAGTGATCAGGGGGCCAACACTGAAGCTTTCTTT.

The CDR3 sequence is CASREEETQYF. CDR3 DNA: TGTGCCAGCAGGGAGGAAGAGACCCAGTACTTC. This rearrangement joins TRBV6-5 to TRBJ2-5, with D possibly matching TRBD2 (5 bases). Trimming cost V 6 bases and J 3 bases, with 5 bases left between them. The CDR3 is 11 amino acids. Germline V gene data show CDR1 as MNHEY and CDR2 as SVGAGI.

This chain joins TRBV9 and TRBJ1-1; TRBD1 is a possible D gene (6 bases). Germline lookup yields CDR1 SGDLS and CDR2 YYNGEE. The CDR3 runs 13 residues. Trimming removed 3 bases from V and 3 bases from J, with 9 bases in between. The CDR3 nucleotides read TGTGCCAGCAGCGCTAGACAGGACACTGAAGCTTTCTTT. This gives the protein CASSARQDTEAFF.

This clonotype has more than one count but fewer than ten. The chain recombines TRBV11-3 with TRBJ2-2; TRBD2 agrees at 7 bases. Per the germline V gene, CDR1 is SGHNT and CDR2 is YENEEA. This CDR3 has 15 amino acids. Trimming cost V 1 base and J 3 bases; bases outside gene matches: 2. In nucleotides, the CDR3 is TGTGCCAGCAGCTTAGGGGACTACTACACCGGGGAGCTGTTTTTT. As protein: CASSLGDYYTGELFF.

On this clonotype itself: A much larger clone is a single base away; this may be a read error. This rearrangement joins TRBV5-1 to TRBJ2-2; TRBD1 agrees at 8 bases. Looked up from germline, CDR1 is SGHRS and CDR2 is YFSETQ. This CDR3 contains 15 residues. CDR3 in DNA: TGCGACAGCAGCCCGGACAGGGTCTGGCCCGGGGAGCTGTTTTTT. This gives the protein CDSSPDRVWPGELFF.

The sample holds many counts of this clonotype. V is TRBV20-1 and J is TRBJ2-7; D is tentatively TRBD1 or TRBD2 (5 bases each). Germline-derived CDR1 and CDR2 are DFQATT and SNEGSKA (reference sequence). This CDR3 has 14 residues. The V and J ends lost 1 base and 5 bases respectively, with 15 bases between them. The CDR3 nucleotides are TGCAGTGCTAGAGGGGACCGGAACGTCCACGAGCAGTACTTC. Its protein is CSARGDRNVHEQYF.

Many counts were recorded for this clonotype. The rearrangement joins TRBV24-1 to TRBJ2-7, with TRBD2 matching 10 bases. The CDR3 consists of 15 residues. In germline, CDR1 is KGHDR, CDR2 SFDVKD. Trimming cost V 5 bases and J 3 bases; bases outside gene matches: 6. CDR3 sequence (DNA): TGTGCCACCAGTGTTCTAGCGGGGGCCTTCTACGAGCAGTACTTC. This translates into CATSVLAGAFYEQYF.

This clonotype was found a few times. V is TRBV20-1 and J is TRBJ1-2; D remains ambiguous. Germline assignment: CDR1 DFQATT and CDR2 SNEGSKA (reference sequence). V gave up 1 base and J gave up 4 bases, with 22 bases separating them. This CDR3 is 17 amino acids long. CDR3 region: CSARAPQISLGVYGYTF. Written as DNA, the CDR3 is TGCAGTGCTAGAGCTCCACAGATTTCCCTTGGGGTCTATGGCTACACCTTC.

This clonotype was observed a handful of times. The gene calls are TRBV7-2 and TRBJ1-5; TRBD1 is a possible D gene (5 bases). The V gene lost 2 bases and the J gene lost 5 bases, with 7 bases spanning the gap. CDR1 SGHTA and CDR2 FQGNSA come from the germline V gene. CDR3 length equals 13 residues. The CDR3 sequence: CASSLRGDQPQHF. The CDR3 bases are TGTGCCAGCAGCTTAAGAGGGGATCAGCCCCAGCATTTT. The full variable domain, its missing parts supplied by reference TRBV7-2 and TRBJ1-5, is GAGVSQSPSNKVTEKGKDVELRCDPISGHTALYWYRQSLGQGLEFLIYFQGNSAPDKSGLPSDRFSAERTGGSVSTLTIQRTQQEDSAVYLCASSLRGDQPQHFGDGTRLSIL.

This clonotype was found a few times. This sequence joins TRBV9 and TRBJ2-2; D not resolved. The length of the CDR3 is 14 residues. CDR1 is SGDLS, CDR2 YYNGEE, per germline. V gave up 0 bases and J gave up 5 bases, with 8 bases separating them. This CDR3 is CASSVESLTGELFF. Written as DNA, the CDR3 is TGTGCCAGCAGCGTAGAATCCCTGACCGGGGAGCTGTTTTTT.

The chain is built from TRBV6-6 and TRBJ1-2, with TRBD1 identical over 8 bases. This CDR3 spans 15 amino acids. Germline V lookup: CDR1 MNHNY, CDR2 SVGAGI (reference sequence). V lost 5 bases, J lost 4 bases, and 9 bases stayed unmatched. CDR3 amino acids: CASSKETGAGYGYTF. CDR3 coding DNA: TGTGCCAGCAGTAAAGAGACAGGGGCAGGCTATGGCTACACCTTC.

The gene calls are TRBV4-2 and TRBJ1-5; D is unresolved. This CDR3 region has 13 residues. The V gene lost 4 bases and the J gene lost 4 bases, with 8 bases spanning the gap. Germline values: CDR1 LGHNA, CDR2 YNFKEQ. In DNA form, the CDR3 reads TGTGCCAGCAGCCCGCGCGGAAATCAGCCCCAGCATTTT. It specifies CASSPRGNQPQHF.

This clonotype was observed a few times. This rearrangement joins TRBV19 to TRBJ2-7; D is unclear. CDR1 and CDR2 (germline): LNHDA, SQIVND (reference sequence). This CDR3 contains 17 residues. The germline V and J ends were trimmed by 4 bases and 0 bases, with 19 bases remaining between them. CDR3 sequence: CASSTTWAGTLSYEQYF. The CDR3 DNA sequence: TGTGCCAGTAGTACCACTTGGGCAGGAACGCTCTCCTACGAGCAGTACTTC.

This clonotype was seen only a few times. The J gene is TRBJ2-1, the V gene TRBV11-2, with TRBD2 matching 10 bases. Trimming removed 5 bases from V and 4 bases from J; junction bases left unmatched: 5. Germline V gives CDR1 SGHAT, CDR2 FQNNGV. The CDR3 has 15 amino acids. The CDR3 sequence is CASSPERGGYNEQFF. The CDR3 coding sequence is TGTGCCAGCAGCCCAGAGCGGGGGGGGTACAATGAGCAGTTCTTC.

This clonotype turned up a few times. V gene TRBV28 combines with J gene TRBJ1-1; 10 positions agree with TRBD1. The germline V gene has CDR1 MDHEN and CDR2 SYDVKM. This CDR3 is built from 18 residues. V trimming: 3 bases; J trimming: 0 bases; junction bases outside the gene matches: 10. CDR3 bases: TGTGCCAGCAGTTTCGAACCCCGGGACAGGGGTATGAACACTGAAGCTTTCTTT. The encoded protein is CASSFEPRDRGMNTEAFF.

This clonotype was detected ten times or more. The chain is built from TRBV7-6 and TRBJ1-1; no clear D. V lost 2 bases and J 1 base, leaving 5 bases between the germline ends. Germline values: CDR1 SGHVS, CDR2 FNYEAQ. The CDR3 contains 13 residues. CDR3 DNA sequence: TGTGCCAGCAGCTTAACAGAGAACACTGAAGCTTTCTTT. Its protein is CASSLTENTEAFF.

This clonotype has a handful of counts. This chain's CDR3 is CASASDRLAEGYNEQFF. CDR3 nucleotides: TGTGCCAGCGCTTCGGACAGGCTGGCTGAGGGCTACAATGAGCAGTTCTTC. This chain joins TRBV7-9 and TRBJ2-1, with 7 bases identical to TRBD1. Germline assignment: CDR1 SEHNR and CDR2 FQNEAQ (reference sequence). Germline trimming cut 8 bases from V and 3 bases from J; bases unmatched to any gene: 16. The CDR3 length is 17 residues.

The chain couples TRBV7-9 to TRBJ2-1; a weak D match, TRBD2 (5 bases). V was cut by 5 bases and J by 5 bases, with 13 bases left in between. This CDR3 contains 14 residues. Germline V CDR1 and CDR2: SEHNR, FQNEAQ (reference sequence). CDR3 protein: CASSGGGTHNEQFF. The DNA for the CDR3 is TGTGCCAGCAGCGGCGGAGGAACGCACAATGAGCAGTTCTTC.